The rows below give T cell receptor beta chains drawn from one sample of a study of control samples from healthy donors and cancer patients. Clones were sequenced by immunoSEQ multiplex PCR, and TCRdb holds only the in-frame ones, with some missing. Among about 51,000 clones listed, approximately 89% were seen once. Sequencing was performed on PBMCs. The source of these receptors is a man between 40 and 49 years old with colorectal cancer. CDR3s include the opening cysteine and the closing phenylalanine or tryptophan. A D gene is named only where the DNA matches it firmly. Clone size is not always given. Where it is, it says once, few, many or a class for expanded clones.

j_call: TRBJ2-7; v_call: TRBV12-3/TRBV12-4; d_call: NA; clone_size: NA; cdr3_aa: CASSPRPYEQYF; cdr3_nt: TGTGCCAGCAGTCCTCGACCCTACGAGCAGTACTTC
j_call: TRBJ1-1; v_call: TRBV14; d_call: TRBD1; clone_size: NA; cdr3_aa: CASSQGTGDRAFF; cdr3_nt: TGTGCCAGCAGCCAAGGGACAGGGGATCGAGCTTTCTTT
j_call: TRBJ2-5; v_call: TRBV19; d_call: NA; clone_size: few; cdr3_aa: CASSRGRNQETQYF; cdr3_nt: TGTGCCAGTAGTAGGGGAAGGAACCAAGAGACCCAGTACTTC
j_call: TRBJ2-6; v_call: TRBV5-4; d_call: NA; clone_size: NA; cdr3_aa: CASSSPLGAKSGANVLTF; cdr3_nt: TGTGCCAGCAGCTCCCCTCTCGGGGCAAAGTCTGGGGCCAACGTCCTGACTTTC
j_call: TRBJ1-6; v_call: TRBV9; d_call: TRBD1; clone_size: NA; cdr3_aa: CASSPGQGNNSPLHF; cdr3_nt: TGTGCCAGCAGCCCCGGACAGGGGAATAATTCACCCCTCCACTTT
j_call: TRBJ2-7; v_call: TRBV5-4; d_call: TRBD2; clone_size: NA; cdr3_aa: CASSSSRFGLAGRYEQYF; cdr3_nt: TGTGCCAGCAGCTCGAGTAGGTTTGGACTAGCGGGACGGTACGAGCAGTACTTC
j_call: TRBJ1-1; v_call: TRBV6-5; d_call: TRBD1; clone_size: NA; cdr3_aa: CATRPTGRATEAFF; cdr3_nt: TGTGCCACTAGACCGACAGGGCGTGCCACTGAAGCTTTCTTT
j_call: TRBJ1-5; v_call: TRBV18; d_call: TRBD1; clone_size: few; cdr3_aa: CASSPGGTQPQHF; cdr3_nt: TGTGCCAGCTCCCCAGGGGGAACTCAGCCCCAGCATTTT
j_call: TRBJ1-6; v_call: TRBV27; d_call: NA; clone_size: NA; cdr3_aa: CASSLSDPSFYNSPLHF; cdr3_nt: TGTGCCAGCAGTTTAAGTGACCCATCTTTTTATAATTCACCCCTCCACTTT
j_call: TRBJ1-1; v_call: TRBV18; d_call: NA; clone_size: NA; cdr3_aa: CASSPSDTRRAFF; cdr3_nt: TGTGCCAGCTCACCCTCGGACACCCGAAGGGCTTTCTTT
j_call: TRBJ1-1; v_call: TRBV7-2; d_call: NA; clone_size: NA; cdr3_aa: CASSFLQGWTEAFF; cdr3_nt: TGTGCCAGCAGCTTCCTACAGGGTTGGACTGAAGCTTTCTTT
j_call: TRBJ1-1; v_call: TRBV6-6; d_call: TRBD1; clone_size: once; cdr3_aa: CASSYSRGRNTEAFF; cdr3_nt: TGTGCCAGCAGTTACTCCAGGGGGCGAAACACTGAAGCTTTCTTT
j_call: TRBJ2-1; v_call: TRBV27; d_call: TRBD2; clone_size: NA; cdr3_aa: CASFRLAGAPAEQFF; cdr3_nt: TGTGCCAGCTTTAGACTAGCGGGAGCTCCGGCTGAGCAGTTCTTC
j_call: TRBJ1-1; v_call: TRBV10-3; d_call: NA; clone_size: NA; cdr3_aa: CAIGREGNTEAFF; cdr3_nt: TGTGCCATCGGACGAGAGGGGAACACTGAAGCTTTCTTT
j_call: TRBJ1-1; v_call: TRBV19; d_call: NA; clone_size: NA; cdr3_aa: CASSIGAGTLNRAFF; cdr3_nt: TGTGCCAGTAGTATAGGGGCAGGGACTCTCAACAGAGCTTTCTTT
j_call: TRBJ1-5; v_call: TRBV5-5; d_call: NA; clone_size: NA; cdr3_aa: CASSLVGGSQPQHF; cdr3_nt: TGTGCCAGCAGCTTGGTAGGGGGGAGTCAGCCCCAGCATTTT
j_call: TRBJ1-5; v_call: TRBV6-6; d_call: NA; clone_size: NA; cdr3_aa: CASSLTSNQPQHF; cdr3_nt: TGTGCCAGCAGCTTAACTAGCAATCAGCCCCAGCATTTT
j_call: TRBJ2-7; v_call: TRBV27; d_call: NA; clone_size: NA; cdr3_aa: CASSLGGYEQYF; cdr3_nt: TGTGCCAGCAGTTTAGGGGGTTACGAGCAGTACTTC
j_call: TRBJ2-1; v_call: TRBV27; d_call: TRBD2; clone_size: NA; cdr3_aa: CATSSGSIYNEQFF; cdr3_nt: TGTGCCACTTCTAGCGGTTCGATCTACAATGAGCAGTTCTTC
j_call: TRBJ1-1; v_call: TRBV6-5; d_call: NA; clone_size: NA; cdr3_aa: CASSYSIRGASRAFF; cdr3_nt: TGTGCCAGCAGTTACTCGATCAGGGGCGCCTCGAGGGCTTTCTTT
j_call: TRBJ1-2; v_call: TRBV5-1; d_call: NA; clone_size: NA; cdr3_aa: CASSLAAHRANYGYTF; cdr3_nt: TGCGCCAGCAGCTTGGCCGCGCACAGAGCTAACTATGGCTACACCTTC
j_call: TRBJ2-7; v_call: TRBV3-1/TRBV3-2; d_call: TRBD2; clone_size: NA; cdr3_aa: CASSPRLAGNYEQYF; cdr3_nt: TGTGCCAGCAGCCCCCGACTAGCGGGGAACTACGAGCAGTACTTC
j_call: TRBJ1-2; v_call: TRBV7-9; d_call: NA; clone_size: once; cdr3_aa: CASSPQNEYRNYGYTF; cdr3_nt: TGTGCCAGCAGCCCACAAAATGAGTACAGAAACTATGGCTACACCTTC
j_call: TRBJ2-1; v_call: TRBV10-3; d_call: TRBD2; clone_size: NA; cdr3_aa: CAINMGLAGTDRMNEQFF; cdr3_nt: TGTGCCATCAATATGGGACTAGCGGGAACCGATAGGATGAATGAGCAGTTCTTC
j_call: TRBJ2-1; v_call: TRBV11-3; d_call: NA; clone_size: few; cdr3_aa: CASSGEAGLSYNEQFF; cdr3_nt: TGTGCCAGCAGCGGAGAGGCGGGACTCTCCTACAATGAGCAGTTCTTC
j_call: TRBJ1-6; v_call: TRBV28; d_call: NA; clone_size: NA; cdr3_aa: CASSSPMEVPDNSPLHF; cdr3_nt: TGTGCCAGCAGTTCCCCAATGGAGGTGCCTGATAATTCACCCCTCCACTTT
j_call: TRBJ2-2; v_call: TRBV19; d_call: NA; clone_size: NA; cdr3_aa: CATPTGANTGELFF; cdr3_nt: TGTGCCACCCCGACGGGTGCGAACACCGGGGAGCTGTTTTTT
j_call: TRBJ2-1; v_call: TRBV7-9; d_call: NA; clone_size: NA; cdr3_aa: CASSLALNEQFF; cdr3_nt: TGTGCCAGCAGCTTAGCTCTAAATGAGCAGTTCTTC
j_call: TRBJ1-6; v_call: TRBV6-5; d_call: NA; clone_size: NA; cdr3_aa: CASSLGHYNSPLHF; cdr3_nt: TGTGCCAGCAGTTTAGGACACTATAATTCACCCCTCCACTTT
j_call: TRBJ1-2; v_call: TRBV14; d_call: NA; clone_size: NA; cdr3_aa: CASSQGGNYGYTF; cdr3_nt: TGTGCCAGCAGCCAAGGAGGGAACTATGGCTACACCTTC
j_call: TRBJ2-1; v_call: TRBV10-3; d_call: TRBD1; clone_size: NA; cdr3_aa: CAISGTGQGRNYNEQFF; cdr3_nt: TGTGCCATCAGTGGGACCGGACAGGGACGGAACTACAATGAGCAGTTCTTC
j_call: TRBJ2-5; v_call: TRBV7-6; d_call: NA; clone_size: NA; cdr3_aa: CASSPQRRETQYF; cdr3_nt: TGTGCCAGCAGCCCCCAAAGGCGAGAGACCCAGTACTTC
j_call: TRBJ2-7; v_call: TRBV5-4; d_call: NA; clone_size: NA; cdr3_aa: CASSFIGLASYEQYF; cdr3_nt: TGTGCCAGCAGCTTTATAGGGCTAGCGTCCTACGAGCAGTACTTC
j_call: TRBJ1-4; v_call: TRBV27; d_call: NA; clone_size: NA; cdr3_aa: CASSSNEKLFF; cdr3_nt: TGTGCCAGCAGTTCTAATGAAAAACTGTTTTTT
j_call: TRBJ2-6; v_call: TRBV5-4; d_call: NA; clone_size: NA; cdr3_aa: CASSWGDSLSGANVLTF; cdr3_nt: TGTGCCAGCAGCTGGGGGGACAGCCTCTCTGGGGCCAACGTCCTGACTTTC
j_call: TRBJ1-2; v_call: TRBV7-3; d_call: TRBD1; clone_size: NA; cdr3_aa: CASSSGQGRYGYTF; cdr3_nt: TGTGCCAGCAGTTCCGGACAGGGACGTTATGGCTACACCTTC
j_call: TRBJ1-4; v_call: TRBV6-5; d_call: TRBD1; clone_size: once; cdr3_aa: CASSHRQGVEKLFF; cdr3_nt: TGTGCCAGCAGTCACCGACAGGGTGTAGAAAAACTGTTTTTT
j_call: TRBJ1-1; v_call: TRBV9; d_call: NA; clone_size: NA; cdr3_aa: CASSAGRGTEAFF; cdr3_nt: TGTGCCAGCAGCGCAGGACGGGGGACTGAAGCTTTCTTT
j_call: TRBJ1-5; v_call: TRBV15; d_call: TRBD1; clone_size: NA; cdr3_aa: CATSRPDRVGQPQHF; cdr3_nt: TGTGCCACCAGCAGGCCAGACAGGGTAGGTCAGCCCCAGCATTTT
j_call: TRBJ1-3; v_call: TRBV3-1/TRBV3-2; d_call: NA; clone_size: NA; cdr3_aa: CASSQDGRDTIYF; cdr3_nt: TGTGCCAGCAGCCAAGATGGGCGTGACACCATATATTTT
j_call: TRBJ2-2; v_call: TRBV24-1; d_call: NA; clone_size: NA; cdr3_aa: CATSDLFRNTGELFF; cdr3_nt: TGTGCCACCAGTGATTTGTTCAGGAACACCGGGGAGCTGTTTTTT
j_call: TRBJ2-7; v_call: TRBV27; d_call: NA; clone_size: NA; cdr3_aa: CASSSGPKGHEQYF; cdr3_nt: TGTGCCAGCAGCTCCGGGCCCAAAGGCCACGAGCAGTACTTC
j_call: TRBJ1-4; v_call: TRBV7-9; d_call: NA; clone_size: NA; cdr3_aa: CASSLGPGGANEKLFF; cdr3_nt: TGTGCCAGCAGCTTAGGGCCCGGAGGAGCTAATGAAAAACTGTTTTTT
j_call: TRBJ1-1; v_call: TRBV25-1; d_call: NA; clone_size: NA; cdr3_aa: CASSDPGHPGTEAFF; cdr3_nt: TGTGCCAGCAGTGACCCGGGACACCCGGGCACTGAAGCTTTCTTT
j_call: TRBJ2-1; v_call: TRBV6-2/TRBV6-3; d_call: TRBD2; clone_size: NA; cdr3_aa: CASSDGTSGSWNEQFF; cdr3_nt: TGTGCCAGCAGTGATGGGACTAGCGGGAGTTGGAATGAGCAGTTCTTC
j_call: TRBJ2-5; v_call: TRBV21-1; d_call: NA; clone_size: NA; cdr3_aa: CAPRSNQETQYF; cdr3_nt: TGTGCCCCCCGGTCAAACCAAGAGACCCAGTACTTC